This T cell receptor beta chain was captured in a study of CD8 T cells in ankylosing spondylitis. The study's findings and limits: In peripheral blood, disease-linked CD8+ clones occurred at relatively low frequencies. It was reported that disease-linked clones were significantly enriched in matched ankylosing spondylitis synovial fluid. There was a TCR beta motif, made of several highly homologous variants, that appeared characteristic of ankylosing spondylitis blood.

Generation of TCR beta libraries employed quantitative 5'-RACE incorporating molecular barcodes. TCRdb itself ran the 5' RACE reads through MiXCR, one entry per CDR3 protein. The profile shows roughly 470,000 distinct CDR3 sequences, about 25% of them singletons. Worth noting for this clonotype: Its antigen remains unknown.

The receptor was isolated from a male donor with ankylosing spondylitis. Source material: blood, either unsorted or a sorted T cell fraction (not recorded which).

In nucleotides, the CDR3 is TGCAGTGCGCCTGTGTATGGGGAGCTGTTTTTT. Amino acid sequence: CSAPVYGELFF. J is TRBJ2-2 and V is TRBV20-1; D is ambiguous. V lost 6 bases to trimming and J lost 8 bases, with 10 bases between them. In germline, CDR1 is DFQATT, CDR2 SNEGSKA (reference sequence). CDR3 size: 11 residues.